The 8 T cell receptor beta chains below come from one sample, sequenced in a study of blood T cells in healthy people across ages. Primed by a sample-barcoded 5' primer and a J-beta primer mix, a second PCR proceeded for about 6 to 11 cycles. TCRdb ran MiXCR on the 5' RACE reads and lists one entry per CDR3 protein. This sample has approximately 360,000 distinct CDR3 sequences, with about half found just once. Sequencing was carried out using blood. Every receptor here comes from a man in his sixties in good health.

This clonotype was counted a few times. This chain uses TRBV20-1 with TRBJ2-5; D may be TRBD1 or TRBD2 (6 bases each). CDR1 DFQATT and CDR2 SNEGSKA come from the germline V gene (reference sequence). The CDR3 contains 15 residues. The ends were cut back, 0 bases at V and 7 bases at J, with 18 bases in the middle. The CDR3 protein is CSARDQWGASATQYF. The CDR3 DNA reads TGCAGTGCTAGAGATCAATGGGGGGCCAGTGCGACCCAGTACTTC.

The chain links TRBV20-1 to TRBJ1-5; 8 bases are a match to TRBD1. This CDR3 has 16 amino acids. The junction had 8 bases not matched to a gene; V was cut back by 4 bases and J by 0 bases. Germline V gene lookup returns CDR1 DFQATT and CDR2 SNEGSKA (reference sequence). The CDR3 loop reads CSAKDRVYGSNQPQHF. In DNA, the CDR3 is TGCAGTGCTAAGGACAGGGTCTATGGTAGCAATCAGCCCCAGCATTTT.

This clonotype has a handful of counts. The chain carries TRBV5-1 and TRBJ2-1, with 10 bases aligning to TRBD2. The J segment lost 2 bases and the V segment lost 3 bases, leaving 8 bases of the junction unmatched. In germline, CDR1 is SGHRS, CDR2 YFSETQ. CDR3 size: 17 residues. CDR3 sequence reads: CASSSYFLAGAYNEQFF. The CDR3 nucleotides read TGCGCCAGCAGCTCGTACTTTCTAGCGGGAGCCTACAATGAGCAGTTCTTC.

The chain combines TRBV27 with TRBJ2-3; D not resolved. CDR1 and CDR2 (germline): MNHEY, SMNVEV (reference sequence). The V end was cut by 2 bases, the J end by 5 bases, with 14 bases between. The CDR3 totals 15 residues. CDR3 residues: CASSLRWTLEDTQYF. The CDR3 DNA sequence: TGTGCCAGCAGTTTACGGTGGACGTTGGAAGATACGCAGTATTTT.

The J gene is TRBJ1-2, the V gene TRBV3-1; D unresolved. The germline V gene has CDR1 LGHDT and CDR2 YNNKEL (reference sequence). Trimming removed 6 bases at V and 0 bases at J, with 14 bases between. This CDR3 is 15 amino acids long. The CDR3 DNA is TGTGCCAGCAGTTCCCCCATTGAAGCTAACTATGGCTACACCTTC. It encodes CASSSPIEANYGYTF.

This clonotype was detected many times. The chain employs TRBV29-1 and TRBJ2-7, with D perhaps matching TRBD2 (6 bases). The CDR3 runs to 13 residues. V gave up 3 bases and J gave up 0 bases, with 9 bases separating them. Germline CDR1 SQVTM, CDR2 ANQGSEA. The CDR3: CSVDYGSSYEQYF. CDR3 in DNA: TGCAGCGTTGATTACGGGAGCTCCTACGAGCAGTACTTC.

This clonotype came up many times. The genes are TRBV11-3 and TRBJ2-7; D not resolved. Germline V lookup: CDR1 SGHNT, CDR2 YENEEA. The CDR3 covers 14 residues. Trimming shortened V by 5 bases and J by 2 bases, and 13 bases separated the two germline ends. The CDR3 DNA reads TGTGCCAGCAGCCCGTACGACAAACCCTACGAGCAGTACTTC. The encoded protein is CASSPYDKPYEQYF.

This clonotype was detected a few times. The V gene is TRBV4-2, the J gene TRBJ1-5; D is unclear. Germline-derived CDR1 and CDR2 are LGHNA and YNFKEQ. The CDR3 runs 17 residues. Trimming removed 0 bases from V and 0 bases from J, with 12 bases in between. The DNA of the CDR3 is TGTGCCAGCAGCCAAGATAGTCGGGGAATTAGCAATCAGCCCCAGCATTTT. This translates into CASSQDSRGISNQPQHF.